The 10 T cell receptor beta chains below were found in one sample sequenced in a study of blood T cell repertoires in COVID-19. Only in-frame clones appear in the TCRdb table, and some are missing; sequencing was by immunoSEQ multiplex PCR. The data show approximately 200,000 clones, about 85% seen once. The sequencing sample was made of peripheral blood. Source of these receptors: a man aged 35-49 years with acute or convalescent COVID-19.

The chain joins TRBV4-2 to TRBJ1-1; TRBD1 might be the D (6 bases). This CDR3 comprises 13 residues. The germline CDR1 and CDR2 sequences are LGHNA and YNFKEQ. Trimming shortened V by 6 bases and J by 6 bases, and 14 bases separated the two germline ends. The CDR3 bases are TGTGCCAGCAGTCTATTCAGGGGCCCTGAAGCTTTCTTT. This translates into CASSLFRGPEAFF.

CDR3 sequence: CATSTGGITNEKLFF. For the CDR3, the DNA is TGTGCCACCTCAACAGGGGGTATCACTAATGAAAAACTGTTTTTT. The genes are TRBV6-5 and TRBJ1-4; 8 bases are a match to TRBD1. This CDR3 comprises 15 residues. Trimming removed 10 bases from V and 2 bases from J; junction bases left unmatched: 9. Germline CDR1 and CDR2: MNHEY and SVGAGI.

This chain uses TRBV5-1 with TRBJ1-5; a possible D gene is TRBD1 (6 bases). CDR3 size: 14 residues. The germline CDR1 and CDR2 sequences are SGHRS and YFSETQ. The V and J ends lost 10 bases and 2 bases respectively, with 16 bases between them. In nucleotides, the CDR3 is TGCGCCCTAAGGGAAGGGGGTGGCAATCAGCCCCAGCATTTT. This gives the protein CALREGGGNQPQHF.

The chain uses TRBV9 and TRBJ1-4; 7 bases align to TRBD1. J was trimmed by 0 bases and V by 4 bases; bases with no gene match: 12. This CDR3 has 18 residues. Germline V gene lookup returns CDR1 SGDLS and CDR2 YYNGEE. CDR3 DNA sequence: TGTGCCAGCAGCCCCACGATGGGGGACAGTGCAACTAATGAAAAACTGTTTTTT. Protein product: CASSPTMGDSATNEKLFF. Supplemented by reference TRBV9 and TRBJ1-4, the full variable domain reads DSGVTQTPKHLITATGQRVTLRCSPRSGDLSVYWYQQSLDQGLQFLIQYYNGEERAKGNILERFSAQQFPDLHSELNLSSLELGDSALYFCASSPTMGDSATNEKLFFGSGTQLSVL.

This clone is a singleton in its sample. The chain is built from TRBV11-2 and TRBJ1-2, with D possibly matching TRBD1 (6 bases). This CDR3 region has 16 residues. Trimming took off 1 base at V and 6 bases at J, with 18 bases between the two ends. CDR1 is SGHAT, CDR2 FQNNGV, per germline. Here the CDR3 reads CASSLALIGRGDGYTF. The DNA for the CDR3 is TGTGCCAGCAGCTTAGCCCTTATTGGCAGGGGCGATGGCTACACCTTC.

The chain uses TRBV6-5 and TRBJ2-2; TRBD1 matches 7 bases. The germline V gene has CDR1 MNHEY and CDR2 SVGAGI. The CDR3 has 14 amino acids. Losses at the gene ends were 7 bases for V and 3 bases for J; bases not matched to a gene: 5. This CDR3 reads CASTAGGHTGELFF. For the CDR3, the DNA is TGTGCCAGCACCGCAGGGGGACACACCGGGGAGCTGTTTTTT.

The chain combines TRBV2 with TRBJ1-2; a weak D match, TRBD1 (6 bases). This CDR3 is 13 amino acids long. V lost 5 bases, J lost 7 bases, and 14 bases lay in between. CDR1 is SNHLY, CDR2 FYNNEI, per germline. The CDR3 bases are TGTGCCAGCAGTCTCGACAGGACCCGTGGCTACACCTTC. It is translated as CASSLDRTRGYTF.

The chain has TRBV6-5 and TRBJ1-4, with D maybe TRBD1 (5 bases). The V gene's germline CDR1 is MNHEY and CDR2 SVGAGI. This CDR3 comprises 14 residues. V lost 8 bases, J lost 8 bases, and 18 bases lay in between. The DNA for the CDR3 is TGTGCCAGCCTGGGGGGAAAAAGGGGCGAAAAACTGTTTTTT. It encodes CASLGGKRGEKLFF.

V is TRBV19 and J is TRBJ2-3, with 8 bases identical to TRBD2. The junction had 11 bases not matched to a gene; V was cut back by 7 bases and J by 5 bases. This CDR3 region has 15 residues. The germline CDR1 and CDR2 sequences are LNHDA and SQIVND (reference sequence). CDR3 bases: TGTGCCAGTACCATCGGCGGGGGGCTTATAGATACGCAGTATTTT. It encodes CASTIGGGLIDTQYF.

The chain couples TRBV29-1 to TRBJ1-2; 10 bases are a match to TRBD1. The trim removed 6 bases at V and 8 bases at J, leaving 12 bases unmatched. The CDR3 runs to 14 residues. Germline values: CDR1 SQVTM, CDR2 ANQGSEA. The CDR3 here is CSVRPLTGGEGYTF. The CDR3 nucleotides are TGCAGCGTCCGACCCCTGACAGGGGGCGAAGGCTACACCTTC.